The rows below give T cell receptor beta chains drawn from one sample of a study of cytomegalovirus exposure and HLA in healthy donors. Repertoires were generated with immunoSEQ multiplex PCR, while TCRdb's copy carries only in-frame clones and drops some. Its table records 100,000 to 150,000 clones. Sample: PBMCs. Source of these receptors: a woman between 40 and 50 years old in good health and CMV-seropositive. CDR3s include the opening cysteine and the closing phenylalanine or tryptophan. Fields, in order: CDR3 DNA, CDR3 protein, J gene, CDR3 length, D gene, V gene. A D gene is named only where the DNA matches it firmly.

TGTGCCAGTAGTCCCGACCGGGACAGAGTTCTGTATGGCTACACCTTC CASSPDRDRVLYGYTF TRBJ1-2 16 TRBD1 TRBV19
TGTGCCAGCAGCAAGACAGGGGCTGGGGCCAACGTCCTGACTTTC CASSKTGAGANVLTF TRBJ2-6 15 TRBD1 TRBV9
TGCGCCAGCAGTCCCGACAGGACTGGGGCCAACGTCCTGACTTTC CASSPDRTGANVLTF TRBJ2-6 15 . TRBV5-1
TGCGCCAGCAGCCAAGAGCACAGGGGTTCCGAAGCTTTCTTT CASSQEHRGSEAFF TRBJ1-1 14 TRBD1 TRBV4-3
TGTGCCAGCTTCGGGGGAGGGAGAGAGACCCAGTACTTC CASFGGGRETQYF TRBJ2-5 13 TRBD2 TRBV6-6
TGTGCCAGCACCTTGGACAGCCTGAACACTGAAGCTTTCTTT CASTLDSLNTEAFF TRBJ1-1 14 . TRBV6-6
TGTGCCAGTAGGGATGGACAGGATTCTTTCTACGAGCAGTACTTC CASRDGQDSFYEQYF TRBJ2-7 15 TRBD1 TRBV19
TGCAGCGTTGAAGATCCGGGACTAGCGGGACTCCATACGCAGTATTTT CSVEDPGLAGLHTQYF TRBJ2-3 16 TRBD2 TRBV29-1
TGTGCCAGCAGTTACTCGTTAGGACAGGAGGACAATGAGCAGTTCTTC CASSYSLGQEDNEQFF TRBJ2-1 16 TRBD1 TRBV6-6
TGTGCCAGCAGTCCCGGGAAGATGACCCAGTACTTC CASSPGKMTQYF TRBJ2-5 12 . TRBV6-5
TGCGCCAGCAAGGGGGACCACTACGAGCAGTACTTC CASKGDHYEQYF TRBJ2-7 12 . TRBV5-1
TGTGCCAGTAACGACGGGTTATACACAGATACGCAGTATTTT CASNDGLYTDTQYF TRBJ2-3 14 . TRBV19
TGTGCCAGCAGCCCAACCGGGACAGGGAGGGGGGCTGAAGCTTTCTTT CASSPTGTGRGAEAFF TRBJ1-1 16 TRBD1 TRBV5-4
TGTGCCAGCAGCTTAGAATCTACCCACGAGCAGTACTTC CASSLESTHEQYF TRBJ2-7 13 . TRBV7-9
TGTGCGTCACTAGCGGGCCTCACAGATACGCAGTATTTT CASLAGLTDTQYF TRBJ2-3 13 TRBD2 TRBV6-6
TGTGCCACCCTGATTGCACAGGGAACAGGTCTGTTTTTT CATLIAQGTGLFF TRBJ2-2 13 . TRBV6-1
TGTGCCAGTACCACCTCGGGGAATAGCAATCAGCCCCAGCATTTT CASTTSGNSNQPQHF TRBJ1-5 15 . TRBV19
TGTGCCAGCAGCGTACTACTAGCGGGAGGTCTTAGGGAGCAGTACTTC CASSVLLAGGLREQYF TRBJ2-7 16 TRBD2 TRBV7-9
TGCAGCGTTGCCGTGGCAGGGAGGGGGGATACGCAGTATTTT CSVAVAGRGDTQYF TRBJ2-3 14 . TRBV29-1
TGTGCCAGCAGCTTCTCGTACAATGAGCAGTTCTTC CASSFSYNEQFF TRBJ2-1 12 . TRBV11-2
TGTGCCAGCAGCTCCGCACGATGGGGGCGGGAGACCCAGTACTTC CASSSARWGRETQYF TRBJ2-5 15 . TRBV5-5
TGCGCCAGCAGCGACCAGACAGGCCGGGGTGAAAAACTGTTTTTT CASSDQTGRGEKLFF TRBJ1-4 15 . TRBV5-1
TGTGCCAGCAGTCAGAGGACAGGGGGTTTGACAATGAACACTGAAGCTTTCTTT CASSQRTGGLTMNTEAFF TRBJ1-1 18 TRBD1 TRBV27
TGTGCCAGCAGTTTCGGTACCGGGTTGAACACTGAAGCTTTCTTT CASSFGTGLNTEAFF TRBJ1-1 15 . TRBV27
TGTGCCAGCAGCTTAGCAGGGGGCCTTGGGGCCAACGTCCTGACTTTC CASSLAGGLGANVLTF TRBJ2-6 16 TRBD1 TRBV13
TGTGCCAGTCAGAAAGGGGGCTTTCCCTACGAGCAGTACTTC CASQKGGFPYEQYF TRBJ2-7 14 TRBD1 TRBV28
TGTGCCAGCAGCTTCGCAGGTGGCAACTACGAGCAGTACTTC CASSFAGGNYEQYF TRBJ2-7 14 . TRBV5-5
TGTGCCAGCAGCTTAGATAGGGGTCTCTCCTACGAGCAGTACTTC CASSLDRGLSYEQYF TRBJ2-7 15 . TRBV7-9
TGCGCCAGCAGCCTAAGACAGGGAGACACTGAAGCTTTCTTT CASSLRQGDTEAFF TRBJ1-1 14 TRBD1 TRBV5-1
TGTGCCAGCAGCTCGGACAGGGGGCAGCCCGAGACCCAGTACTTC CASSSDRGQPETQYF TRBJ2-5 15 TRBD1 TRBV7-9
TGTGCCAGCAGCTTGCGGGAACTGAACACTGAAGCTTTCTTT CASSLRELNTEAFF TRBJ1-1 14 . TRBV7-9
TGTGCCAGCAGCTTATTGGGAGGCCCCTTGGGCGAGCAGTACTTC CASSLLGGPLGEQYF TRBJ2-7 15 . TRBV5-4
TGTGCCAGCAGCTCAGCGGGAAGTGAAGAGACCCAGTACTTC CASSSAGSEETQYF TRBJ2-5 14 TRBD2 TRBV5-6
TGCGCCAGCAGCCTCCTGTTCGGGACTAGCGGGAGTCTTGATGAGCAGTTCTTC CASSLLFGTSGSLDEQFF TRBJ2-1 18 TRBD2 TRBV5-1
TGTGCCAGCACCCCCGGGCCCAGGGCCCATGAGCAGTTCTTC CASTPGPRAHEQFF TRBJ2-1 14 . TRBV6-6
TGTGCCAGCAGCCGTATCCCCGGGGGCTACACCTTC CASSRIPGGYTF TRBJ1-2 12 . TRBV6-1
TGTGCCAGCAGTGTGGTCGGCAGGGTCAGCACTGAAGCTTTCTTT CASSVVGRVSTEAFF TRBJ1-1 15 . TRBV6-1
TGTGCCAGCAGATCCAGACTAGCGAGCTACGAGCAGTACTTC CASRSRLASYEQYF TRBJ2-7 14 TRBD2 TRBV25-1
TGTGCCAGCAGTGACCGAGGACTAAATGGCTACACCTTC CASSDRGLNGYTF TRBJ1-2 13 . TRBV27
TGTGCCTGGAGTCGGACAGCAGGCGGAAACACCATATATTTT CAWSRTAGGNTIYF TRBJ1-3 14 . TRBV30
TGTGCCAGCAGCGTGACTAGCGGGAGCAATGAGCAGTTCTTC CASSVTSGSNEQFF TRBJ2-1 14 TRBD2 TRBV7-9
TGCGCCAGCAGCCAAGATGACAGGGGGCCAAGGGAGACCCAGTACTTC CASSQDDRGPRETQYF TRBJ2-5 16 TRBD1 TRBV4-1
TGTGCCAGCAGTTACACATACCAGGGGGCGGCTGAAGCTTTCTTT CASSYTYQGAAEAFF TRBJ1-1 15 TRBD1 TRBV6-5
TGTGCCAGCAGTGGCCGGGACAGCTTTTACAATGAGCAGTTCTTC CASSGRDSFYNEQFF TRBJ2-1 15 TRBD1 TRBV6-5
TGTGCCATCAGTGAAGGGGTAAAAATCACAGATACGCAGTATTTT CAISEGVKITDTQYF TRBJ2-3 15 . TRBV10-3
TGTGCCAGCAGTTCCCTTCTTGGCGGGAGCTCCTACGAGCAGTACTTC CASSSLLGGSSYEQYF TRBJ2-7 16 TRBD2 TRBV28
TGTGCCAGCATGGGGGGAGGGAACACCGGGGAGCTGTTTTTT CASMGGGNTGELFF TRBJ2-2 14 . TRBV7-3
TGCGCCAGCAGCTTGAGTAGCGGGAGAGGAACCGGGGAGCTGTTTTTT CASSLSSGRGTGELFF TRBJ2-2 16 TRBD2 TRBV5-1
TGTGCCAGCAGCGTAGGGGAGTGGGAAATTAAGGGCCGAGGCCTCACTGAAGCTTTCTTT CASSVGEWEIKGRGLTEAFF TRBJ1-1 20 . TRBV9
TGTGCCAGCACACCGGGACAGGGGTGGGAGCAGTACTTC CASTPGQGWEQYF TRBJ2-7 13 TRBD1 TRBV19
TGCGCCAGCAGCCAAGATGGGGACTCGAGCTCCTACAATGAGCAGTTCTTC CASSQDGDSSSYNEQFF TRBJ2-1 17 . TRBV4-1
TGTGCCAGCTCACCACTAGCACAGGGGGCCAGCGAGCAGTACTTC CASSPLAQGASEQYF TRBJ2-7 15 TRBD1 TRBV18
TGTGCCAGCAGTGATGGACTAGCGGGAGGCACAGATACGCAGTATTTT CASSDGLAGGTDTQYF TRBJ2-3 16 TRBD2 TRBV6-1
TGTGCCAGCAGCAATGGGACAGGGCCCCCGAACACCATATATTTT CASSNGTGPPNTIYF TRBJ1-3 15 . TRBV21-1
TGTGCCAGCAGCTCCGCAGTAGGGGGAGGGAACTACAATGAGCAGTTCTTC CASSSAVGGGNYNEQFF TRBJ2-1 17 . TRBV5-5
TGTGCCAGTAGTATCAGGGGAGATGAGCAGTTCTTC CASSIRGDEQFF TRBJ2-1 12 . TRBV19
TGTGCCAGCAGTGAAGGCGTCCTCAACCTCTATGGCTACACCTTC CASSEGVLNLYGYTF TRBJ1-2 15 . TRBV2
TGCAGCACCCGGGTTAAGTCCTACAATGAGCAGTTCTTC CSTRVKSYNEQFF TRBJ2-1 13 . TRBV29-1
TGCGCCAGCATAGAGGGCCCGGGGTCAGATACGCAGTATTTT CASIEGPGSDTQYF TRBJ2-3 14 . TRBV5-1